This T cell receptor (beta chain) was recovered during a study of identical twins. Study-wide results and limits: Abundant beta clonotypes from cord blood bore fewer insertions; memory repertoires lacked this pattern. Analyses of zero insertions could be partly confounded by invariant MAIT and iNKT cells. Out-of-frame alpha sequences common to twins exhibited a surplus of low generation probability.

TCRdb called the 5' RACE reads again in MiXCR, with one record for every CDR3 protein. The table includes 450,000 to 650,000 distinct CDR3 sequences, nearly 15% detected once. This clonotype occurred many times. No antigen is known for it. V dropped 4 bases and J dropped 5 bases, with 8 bases sitting between them. The CDR3 contains 12 residues. Germline CDR1 is SGHDN and CDR2 is FVKESK. Separately, the same data were catalogued under a study of yellow fever vaccine responses in identical twins. That work contributes: Reportedly, the T cell response mounted by twins to vaccine seemed partly convergent, partly personalized.

The chain is built from TRBV14 and TRBJ2-5; D not resolved. Material: CD4+ T cells sorted from blood. The clonotype was recovered from a woman aged 18 to 35 in good health. CDR3 sequence reads: CASSPSWETQYF. The CDR3 DNA follows: TGTGCCAGCAGCCCTAGTTGGGAGACCCAGTACTTC.